Listed below are T cell receptor beta chains from one sample, sequenced in a study of cytomegalovirus exposure and HLA in healthy donors. Profiling relied on immunoSEQ multiplex PCR, and the TCRdb table lists in-frame clones only, not all of them. Of some 150,000 clones listed, more than 60% are singletons. The sample consisted of PBMCs. The receptors here all came from a man aged 35 to 55 in good health and CMV-seronegative. CDR3s include the opening cysteine and the closing phenylalanine or tryptophan. Each record gives: CDR3 protein, CDR3 DNA, D gene, V gene, clone size, J gene. D genes are given only for firm matches. The size of a clone is reported for some rows only, either as once, few or many, or as a class for expanded clones.

CDR3 protein: CASTYEPRPSMVYGYTF
CDR3 DNA: TGTGCCAGCACCTACGAACCGCGGCCCAGTATGGTCTATGGCTACACCTTC
D gene: .
V gene: TRBV21-1
clone size: .
J gene: TRBJ1-2

CDR3 protein: CASRTADRVIGVEQYF
CDR3 DNA: TGTGCCAGCAGGACGGCGGACAGGGTTATCGGGGTAGAGCAGTACTTC
D gene: TRBD1
V gene: TRBV6-6
clone size: .
J gene: TRBJ2-7

CDR3 protein: CASSPLGTGGVRSYGYTF
CDR3 DNA: TGTGCCAGCAGTCCACTCGGGACAGGGGGAGTACGGAGCTATGGCTACACCTTC
D gene: TRBD1
V gene: TRBV27
clone size: .
J gene: TRBJ1-2

CDR3 protein: CASSPTPGGSYNSPLHF
CDR3 DNA: TGCGCCAGCAGCCCAACCCCTGGAGGCTCCTATAATTCACCCCTCCACTTT
D gene: .
V gene: TRBV5-1
clone size: .
J gene: TRBJ1-6

CDR3 protein: CASSTGLAGGLFF
CDR3 DNA: TGTGCCAGCAGTACGGGACTAGCGGGGGGATTGTTCTTC
D gene: TRBD2
V gene: TRBV6-5
clone size: .
J gene: TRBJ2-1

CDR3 protein: CASSYGERGYF
CDR3 DNA: TGTGCCAGCAGTTACGGGGAAAGGGGATATTTT
D gene: .
V gene: TRBV6-6
clone size: once
J gene: TRBJ1-3

CDR3 protein: CASSVVGGADSPLHF
CDR3 DNA: TGTGCCAGCAGCGTAGTCGGCGGGGCAGATTCACCCCTCCACTTT
D gene: .
V gene: TRBV9
clone size: once
J gene: TRBJ1-6

CDR3 protein: CASSHPLRAGETDTQYF
CDR3 DNA: TGCGCCAGCAGCCATCCGTTGAGGGCAGGGGAGACAGATACGCAGTATTTT
D gene: .
V gene: TRBV4-1
clone size: .
J gene: TRBJ2-3

CDR3 protein: CASSLSRRTGGGETQYF
CDR3 DNA: TGCGCCAGCAGCTTGTCAAGACGGACAGGGGGCGGAGAGACCCAGTACTTC
D gene: TRBD1
V gene: TRBV5-1
clone size: once
J gene: TRBJ2-5

CDR3 protein: CAISRTENTGELFF
CDR3 DNA: TGTGCCATCTCCCGGACAGAGAACACCGGGGAGCTGTTTTTT
D gene: .
V gene: TRBV10-3
clone size: .
J gene: TRBJ2-2

CDR3 protein: CASSLTGMNTEAFF
CDR3 DNA: TGTGCCAGCAGCTTAACGGGCATGAACACTGAAGCTTTCTTT
D gene: .
V gene: TRBV7-3
clone size: .
J gene: TRBJ1-1

CDR3 protein: CASSYTSGQGSKSFF
CDR3 DNA: TGTGCCAGCAGTTATACCTCGGGACAGGGCTCCAAATCTTTCTTT
D gene: TRBD1
V gene: TRBV28
clone size: .
J gene: TRBJ1-1

CDR3 protein: CASSLDLYTEAFF
CDR3 DNA: TGCGCCAGCAGCTTGGATCTCTACACTGAAGCTTTCTTT
D gene: .
V gene: TRBV5-1
clone size: .
J gene: TRBJ1-1

CDR3 protein: CASSLSLGSPNHGYTF
CDR3 DNA: TGTGCCAGCAGCTTAAGTCTAGGTTCCCCCAACCATGGCTACACCTTC
D gene: .
V gene: TRBV7-2
clone size: few
J gene: TRBJ1-2

CDR3 protein: CSVEHQASYGYTF
CDR3 DNA: TGCAGCGTTGAACATCAGGCGAGCTATGGCTACACCTTC
D gene: .
V gene: TRBV29-1
clone size: .
J gene: TRBJ1-2

CDR3 protein: CASSEFSGGGETQYF
CDR3 DNA: TGCGCCAGCAGTGAGTTTAGCGGGGGGGGAGAGACCCAGTACTTC
D gene: TRBD2
V gene: TRBV10-2
clone size: .
J gene: TRBJ2-5

CDR3 protein: CASSPRHGQPQHF
CDR3 DNA: TGTGCCAGCAGCCCCCGACACGGCCAGCCCCAGCATTTT
D gene: .
V gene: TRBV7-3
clone size: .
J gene: TRBJ1-5

CDR3 protein: CASSVLPGGANTEAFF
CDR3 DNA: TGTGCCAGCAGTGTCCTCCCAGGGGGCGCGAACACTGAAGCTTTCTTT
D gene: TRBD1
V gene: TRBV6-4
clone size: .
J gene: TRBJ1-1

CDR3 protein: CASSALTGEEGEQYF
CDR3 DNA: TGTGCCAGCAGTGCCTTGACAGGGGAAGAAGGCGAGCAGTACTTC
D gene: TRBD1
V gene: TRBV6-4
clone size: .
J gene: TRBJ2-7

CDR3 protein: CASSENSLYGYTF
CDR3 DNA: TGTGCCAGCAGTGAAAACAGCCTCTATGGCTACACCTTC
D gene: .
V gene: TRBV2
clone size: .
J gene: TRBJ1-2

CDR3 protein: CASSLSQPQHF
CDR3 DNA: TGTGCCAGCAGTTTGAGTCAGCCCCAGCATTTT
D gene: .
V gene: TRBV6-6
clone size: few
J gene: TRBJ1-5

CDR3 protein: CASSLGLAGGPGEQYF
CDR3 DNA: TGTGCCAGCAGTTTGGGACTAGCGGGGGGGCCTGGCGAGCAGTACTTC
D gene: TRBD2
V gene: TRBV28
clone size: .
J gene: TRBJ2-7

CDR3 protein: CASSPTPRINYEQYF
CDR3 DNA: TGCGCCAGCAGCCCGACTCCAAGGATAAACTACGAGCAGTACTTC
D gene: .
V gene: TRBV5-1
clone size: .
J gene: TRBJ2-7

CDR3 protein: CASSLEGGTGTLGETQYF
CDR3 DNA: TGTGCCAGCAGCTTAGAGGGCGGGACAGGGACCTTAGGAGAGACCCAGTACTTC
D gene: TRBD1
V gene: TRBV7-9
clone size: .
J gene: TRBJ2-5

CDR3 protein: CASSLDRAYEQYF
CDR3 DNA: TGTGCCAGCAGCTTGGACAGGGCCTACGAGCAGTACTTC
D gene: .
V gene: TRBV5-4
clone size: .
J gene: TRBJ2-7

CDR3 protein: CASSLGGGVQETQYF
CDR3 DNA: TGCGCCAGCAGCTTGGGTGGGGGGGTTCAAGAGACCCAGTACTTC
D gene: TRBD2
V gene: TRBV5-1
clone size: .
J gene: TRBJ2-5

CDR3 protein: CASSIEFQGANQPQHF
CDR3 DNA: TGTGCCAGTAGTATCGAGTTCCAGGGGGCCAATCAGCCCCAGCATTTT
D gene: TRBD1
V gene: TRBV19
clone size: .
J gene: TRBJ1-5

CDR3 protein: CASSQQITTGVAFF
CDR3 DNA: TGCGCCAGCAGCCAGCAAATAACGACAGGGGTAGCTTTCTTT
D gene: TRBD1
V gene: TRBV4-1
clone size: .
J gene: TRBJ1-1

CDR3 protein: CASSYIAGEHNEQFF
CDR3 DNA: TGTGCCAGCAGTTACATAGCGGGGGAACACAATGAGCAGTTCTTC
D gene: TRBD2
V gene: TRBV6-5
clone size: .
J gene: TRBJ2-1

CDR3 protein: CASSQLTTSGGADTQYF
CDR3 DNA: TGCGCCAGCAGCCAACTTACGACTAGCGGGGGGGCGGATACGCAGTATTTT
D gene: TRBD2
V gene: TRBV4-1
clone size: .
J gene: TRBJ2-3

CDR3 protein: CASSQVTGSGYTF
CDR3 DNA: TGCGCCAGCAGCCAAGTGACAGGGAGCGGCTACACCTTC
D gene: TRBD1
V gene: TRBV4-1
clone size: .
J gene: TRBJ1-2

CDR3 protein: CASSRAGGFLETQYF
CDR3 DNA: TGTGCCAGCAGCCGAGCCGGGGGGTTCCTCGAGACCCAGTACTTC
D gene: TRBD2
V gene: TRBV7-2
clone size: .
J gene: TRBJ2-5

CDR3 protein: CASSDPGTGSHEQYF
CDR3 DNA: TGTGCCAGCAGTGACCCCGGGACAGGGAGCCACGAGCAGTACTTC
D gene: TRBD1
V gene: TRBV6-1
clone size: few
J gene: TRBJ2-7

CDR3 protein: CAISGTGWTGELFF
CDR3 DNA: TGTGCCATCAGCGGGACAGGGTGGACCGGGGAGCTGTTTTTT
D gene: TRBD1
V gene: TRBV10-3
clone size: few
J gene: TRBJ2-2

CDR3 protein: CASSGGQGRETQYF
CDR3 DNA: TGTGCCAGCAGCGGCGGACAGGGGCGAGAGACCCAGTACTTC
D gene: TRBD1
V gene: TRBV7-6
clone size: few
J gene: TRBJ2-5

CDR3 protein: CASSLASQDTQYF
CDR3 DNA: TGTGCCAGCAGCTTAGCGTCACAAGATACGCAGTATTTT
D gene: .
V gene: TRBV7-9
clone size: .
J gene: TRBJ2-3

CDR3 protein: CASSPGGQEYEQYF
CDR3 DNA: TGTGCCAGCAGCCCAGGGGGACAGGAGTACGAGCAGTACTTC
D gene: TRBD1
V gene: TRBV9
clone size: .
J gene: TRBJ2-7

CDR3 protein: CASSLVSAGAGELFF
CDR3 DNA: TGTGCCAGCAGCTTGGTCTCAGCAGGGGCCGGGGAGCTGTTTTTT
D gene: .
V gene: TRBV5-4
clone size: .
J gene: TRBJ2-2

CDR3 protein: CAISEDRGRLTF
CDR3 DNA: TGTGCCATCAGTGAGGACAGGGGGCGCCTCACCTTC
D gene: TRBD1
V gene: TRBV10-3
clone size: .
J gene: TRBJ1-2

CDR3 protein: CASSRPTSGSYEQYF
CDR3 DNA: TGTGCCAGTAGTAGGCCGACCTCAGGCTCCTACGAGCAGTACTTC
D gene: .
V gene: TRBV19
clone size: .
J gene: TRBJ2-7

CDR3 protein: CASSEIMGAGGNTIYF
CDR3 DNA: TGTGCCAGCAGTGAAATTATGGGGGCTGGTGGAAACACCATATATTTT
D gene: .
V gene: TRBV6-1
clone size: .
J gene: TRBJ1-3

CDR3 protein: CASSYRGGAELF
CDR3 DNA: TGTGCCAGCAGTTACCGCGGGGGGGCCGAGCTCTTC
D gene: TRBD2
V gene: TRBV6-5
clone size: .
J gene: TRBJ2-1

CDR3 protein: CASSIQSGQGSTEAFF
CDR3 DNA: TGCGCCAGCAGCATACAGTCGGGACAGGGTTCCACTGAAGCTTTCTTT
D gene: TRBD1
V gene: TRBV4-1
clone size: .
J gene: TRBJ1-1

CDR3 protein: CASSEEAGTSTDTQYF
CDR3 DNA: TGTGCCAGCAGTGAGGAAGCGGGGACTAGCACAGATACGCAGTATTTT
D gene: TRBD2
V gene: TRBV2
clone size: .
J gene: TRBJ2-3

CDR3 protein: CASSRRRYNEQFF
CDR3 DNA: TGTGCCAGCAGTCGGAGGCGTTACAATGAGCAGTTCTTC
D gene: .
V gene: TRBV7-9
clone size: .
J gene: TRBJ2-1

CDR3 protein: CATAKGSTGGRETQYF
CDR3 DNA: TGTGCCACCGCGAAAGGTTCGACAGGGGGGAGAGAGACCCAGTACTTC
D gene: TRBD1
V gene: TRBV19
clone size: .
J gene: TRBJ2-5

CDR3 protein: CASSYETASGNTIYF
CDR3 DNA: TGTGCCAGCAGCTATGAGACAGCCTCTGGAAACACCATATATTTT
D gene: .
V gene: TRBV7-9
clone size: .
J gene: TRBJ1-3

CDR3 protein: CSVEDPRAPYEQYF
CDR3 DNA: TGCAGCGTTGAAGATCCCAGGGCCCCCTACGAGCAGTACTTC
D gene: .
V gene: TRBV29-1
clone size: .
J gene: TRBJ2-7

CDR3 protein: CASSPLARGMGNTGELFF
CDR3 DNA: TGCGCCAGCAGCCCGCTTGCACGAGGGATGGGAAACACCGGGGAGCTGTTTTTT
D gene: .
V gene: TRBV4-3
clone size: few
J gene: TRBJ2-2

CDR3 protein: CASSVGVGSGGGYNEQFF
CDR3 DNA: TGTGCCAGCAGCGTAGGGGTGGGAAGCGGGGGGGGATACAATGAGCAGTTCTTC
D gene: TRBD2
V gene: TRBV9
clone size: once
J gene: TRBJ2-1

CDR3 protein: CGQGGDTQYF
CDR3 DNA: TGCGGACAAGGTGGAGATACGCAGTATTTT
D gene: .
V gene: TRBV20-1
clone size: .
J gene: TRBJ2-3

CDR3 protein: CSVVLTGQPQHF
CDR3 DNA: TGCAGCGTTGTCTTAACTGGTCAGCCCCAGCATTTT
D gene: .
V gene: TRBV29-1
clone size: .
J gene: TRBJ1-5